Below, 18 T cell receptor beta chains from the same sample are listed, as sequenced in a study of OX40 agonist ivuxolimab in advanced cancers. The assay was immunoSEQ multiplex PCR, and TCRdb's table has in-frame clones only and misses some. Among about 76,000 clones listed, 70% to 90% were seen once. Sequencing used CD4+ or CD8+ T cells sorted from blood, obtained in a trial of the OX40 agonist ivuxolimab. The source is an adult with an advanced solid tumor such as melanoma, head and neck, liver or kidney cancer.

The rearrangement uses TRBV9 and TRBJ2-3; 16 bases agree with TRBD2. The V and J ends lost 3 bases and 5 bases, in that order; junction bases with no gene match: 3. The CDR3 loop spans 16 amino acids. CDR1 is SGDLS, CDR2 YYNGEE, per germline. The CDR3 loop reads CASSAGTSGGGDTQYF. The CDR3 DNA reads TGTGCCAGCAGCGCCGGGACTAGCGGGGGGGGAGATACGCAGTATTTT.

The chain recombines TRBV7-2 with TRBJ2-5; D uncertain. Deletions cut 3 bases from V and 5 bases from J, with 4 bases between. This CDR3 contains 11 residues. Looked up from germline, CDR1 is SGHTA and CDR2 is FQGNSA. DNA of the CDR3: TGTGCCAGCAGCTTTCTGGAGACCCAGTACTTC. Amino acid sequence: CASSFLETQYF. Together with reference TRBV7-2 and TRBJ2-5, the CDR3 gives the full variable domain: GAGVSQSPSNKVTEKGKDVELRCDPISGHTALYWYRQSLGQGLEFLIYFQGNSAPDKSGLPSDRFSAERTGGSVSTLTIQRTQQEDSAVYLCASSFLETQYFGPGTRLLVL.

The chain links TRBV4-1 to TRBJ1-1, with D maybe TRBD1 (5 bases). CDR1 MGHRA and CDR2 YSYEKL come from the germline V gene. The CDR3 extends over 13 amino acids. Trimming shortened V by 4 bases and J by 10 bases, and 16 bases separated the two germline ends. CDR3 DNA sequence: TGCGCCAGCAGCCGGGAGGGCGGGACGGGAGCTTTCTTT. Translating gives CASSREGGTGAFF.

The chain joins TRBV11-2 to TRBJ2-5, with 10 bases fitting TRBD1. This CDR3 has 17 amino acids. J lost 5 bases, V lost 4 bases, and 13 bases had no gene match. Per germline, CDR1 SGHAT and CDR2 FQNNGV. CDR3 region: CASSSTIGQGGVETQYF. In DNA, the CDR3 is TGTGCCAGCAGCTCAACCATTGGACAGGGGGGGGTCGAGACCCAGTACTTC.

The V call is TRBV7-3, the J call TRBJ2-1; the match to TRBD2 covers 9 bases. This CDR3 is built from 16 residues. Germline V gives CDR1 SGHTA, CDR2 FQGTGA. Trimming removed 6 bases from V and 2 bases from J; junction bases left unmatched: 8. In DNA form, the CDR3 reads TGTGCCAGCAGGTCAAGCGGGGGGTCCCCCTACAATGAGCAGTTCTTC. It is translated as CASRSSGGSPYNEQFF.

CDR3 region: CASSPPGGGGAYEQFF. Here the CDR3 DNA reads TGTGCCAGCAGCCCGCCGGGCGGCGGGGGGGCCTATGAGCAGTTCTTC. The chain recombines TRBV7-9 with TRBJ2-1; 9 positions match TRBD2. The CDR3 runs to 16 residues. V shed 5 bases and J 8 bases; nucleotides not matched to a gene: 13. The germline V gene has CDR1 SEHNR and CDR2 FQNEAQ (reference sequence).

The V call is TRBV7-2, the J call TRBJ2-1; TRBD2 agrees at 8 bases. This CDR3 has 15 residues. CDR1 SGHTA and CDR2 FQGNSA come from the germline V gene. V gave up 5 bases and J gave up 1 base; unmatched junction bases: 4. CDR3 bases: TGTGCCAGCAGCCCTACTAGCGGTTCCTACAATGAGCAGTTCTTC. Amino acid sequence: CASSPTSGSYNEQFF.

This chain uses TRBV9 with TRBJ2-3, with a weak D call TRBD1 (6 bases). The V and J ends lost 3 bases and 3 bases respectively, with 11 bases between them. This CDR3 spans 14 amino acids. Germline values: CDR1 SGDLS, CDR2 YYNGEE. The CDR3 spells CASSATGQTDTQYF. The DNA for the CDR3 is TGTGCCAGCAGCGCGACAGGCCAAACAGATACGCAGTATTTT. Looking up the rest from reference TRBV9 and TRBJ2-3 gives the full variable domain: DSGVTQTPKHLITATGQRVTLRCSPRSGDLSVYWYQQSLDQGLQFLIQYYNGEERAKGNILERFSAQQFPDLHSELNLSSLELGDSALYFCASSATGQTDTQYFGPGTRLTVL.

This chain connects TRBV30 to TRBJ1-2; 8 nucleotides align to TRBD1. There are 14 residues in the CDR3. The germline V gene has CDR1 GTSNPN and CDR2 SVGIG (reference sequence). Unmatched junction bases numbered 13, after V lost 5 bases and J lost 8 bases. CDR3 in DNA: TGTGCCTGGGGGACAGGCCTTTCGGGAGGGGGCTACACCTTC. Translating it yields CAWGTGLSGGGYTF.

Worth noting for this clone: Other DNA sequences in the sample encode the same CDR3. This chain links TRBV4-3 with TRBJ2-3; D might be TRBD1 (5 bases). The CDR3 runs 14 residues. The V end lost 1 base, the J end lost 2 bases, and 7 bases lay between the germline ends. The germline gives CDR1 LGHNA, CDR2 YSLEER. In nucleotides, the CDR3 is TGCGCCAGCAGCCAAGGGGGCCACACAGATACGCAGTATTTT. Translating gives CASSQGGHTDTQYF.

This sequence joins TRBV7-2 and TRBJ2-2; no reliable D call. CDR1 SGHTA and CDR2 FQGNSA come from the germline V gene. This CDR3 has 15 residues. V was pared by 5 bases and J by 5 bases, with 15 bases between. The CDR3 DNA follows: TGTGCCAGCAGCCGGCTTGGGGTTGGGACCGGGGAGCTGTTTTTT. It translates to CASSRLGVGTGELFF.

This chain links TRBV19 with TRBJ1-4; 10 bases agree with TRBD1. Germline trimming cut 1 base from V and 7 bases from J; bases unmatched to any gene: 9. The CDR3 loop spans 17 amino acids. CDR1 is LNHDA and CDR2 is SQIVND in the germline V gene (reference sequence). CDR3 sequence: CASSIGESGQGSEKLFF. Here the CDR3 DNA reads TGTGCCAGTAGTATAGGAGAGTCGGGACAGGGGAGTGAAAAACTGTTTTTT.

The chain combines TRBV5-6 with TRBJ1-2; D is unclear. CDR3 length: 13 amino acids. CDR1 and CDR2 from the germline V gene are SGHDT and YYEEEE. Trimming removed 7 bases from V and 3 bases from J, with 13 bases in between. CDR3 sequence (DNA): TGTGCCAGCGGACTCCAGCTAGACTATGGCTACACCTTC. Translation: CASGLQLDYGYTF.

This clone was detected only a few times. This chain joins TRBV2 and TRBJ1-6; D not certain. Trimming took 3 bases from V and 7 from J, leaving 10 bases between them. Germline assignment: CDR1 SNHLY and CDR2 FYNNEI. The length of the CDR3 is 14 residues. CDR3 protein: CASSDGPGNSPLHF. In DNA form, the CDR3 reads TGTGCCAGCAGTGATGGGCCGGGGAATTCACCCCTCCACTTT. Based on the CDR3 plus reference TRBV2 and TRBJ1-6, the full variable domain is EPEVTQTPSHQVTQMGQEVILRCVPISNHLYFYWYRQILGQKVEFLVSFYNNEISEKSEIFDDQFSVERPDGSNFTLKIRSTKLEDSAMYFCASSDGPGNSPLHFGNGTRLTVT.

The chain uses TRBV10-3 and TRBJ1-2; D may be TRBD1 (5 bases). The CDR3 is made up of 14 amino acids. The V and J ends lost 9 bases and 4 bases respectively, with 18 bases between them. Germline-derived CDR1 and CDR2 are ENHRY and SYGVKD. The CDR3 DNA is TGTGCCATTACTGACAGCCTGTCCCCCTATGGCTACACCTTC. Translation gives CAITDSLSPYGYTF.

The chain joins TRBV2 to TRBJ1-4; possibly TRBD1 for D (5 bases). Germline CDR1 reads SNHLY; CDR2 reads FYNNEI. Trimming cost V 7 bases and J 4 bases, with 7 bases left between them. This CDR3 region has 12 residues. This chain's CDR3 is CASMGDNEKLFF. CDR3 coding DNA: TGTGCCAGCATGGGGGATAATGAAAAACTGTTTTTT.

As concerns this clone: At one of its ends the junction is not consistent with the germline gene, which may arise from a read error. The chain uses TRBV7-3 and TRBJ1-2; unclear D gene. In germline, CDR1 is SGHTA, CDR2 FQGTGA. The CDR3 is 13 amino acids. CDR3 protein: CASSPPQRAARSF. Written as DNA, the CDR3 is TGTGCCAGCAGCCCCCCCCAGCGCGCTGCTCGCTCCTTC.

The chain uses TRBV2 and TRBJ1-2; TRBD1 is a possible D gene (5 bases). V dropped 2 bases and J dropped 12 bases, with 19 bases sitting between them. The CDR3 length is 14 residues. Germline CDR1 and CDR2: SNHLY and FYNNEI. The CDR3 sequence is CASSERLVGGFDTF. The DNA of the CDR3 is TGTGCCAGCAGTGAAAGATTGGTCGGGGGATTCGACACCTTC.